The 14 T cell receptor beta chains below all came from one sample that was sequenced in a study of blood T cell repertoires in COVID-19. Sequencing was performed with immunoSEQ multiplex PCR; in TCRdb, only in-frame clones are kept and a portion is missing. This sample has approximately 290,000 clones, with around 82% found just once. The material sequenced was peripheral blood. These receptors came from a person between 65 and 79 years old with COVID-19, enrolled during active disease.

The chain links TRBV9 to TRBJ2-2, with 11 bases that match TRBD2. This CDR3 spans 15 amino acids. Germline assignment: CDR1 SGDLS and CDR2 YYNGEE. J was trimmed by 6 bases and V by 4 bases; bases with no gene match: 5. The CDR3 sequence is CASSTSGGTSGELFF. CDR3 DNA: TGTGCCAGCAGCACTAGCGGGGGAACTTCCGGGGAGCTGTTTTTT.

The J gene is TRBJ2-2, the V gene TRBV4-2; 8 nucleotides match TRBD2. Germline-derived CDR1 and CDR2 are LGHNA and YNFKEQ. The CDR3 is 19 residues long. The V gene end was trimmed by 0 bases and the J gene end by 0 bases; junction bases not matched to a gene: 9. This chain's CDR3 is CASSQDRGSSGTNTGELFF. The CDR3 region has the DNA TGTGCCAGCAGCCAAGATCGCGGGAGTAGCGGGACGAACACCGGGGAGCTGTTTTTT.

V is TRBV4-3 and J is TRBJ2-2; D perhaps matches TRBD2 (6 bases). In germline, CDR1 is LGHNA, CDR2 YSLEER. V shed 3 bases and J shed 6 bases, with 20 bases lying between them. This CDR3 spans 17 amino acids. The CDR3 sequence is CASSQMPPGGVAGELFF. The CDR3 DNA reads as TGCGCCAGCAGCCAGATGCCCCCTGGCGGGGTGGCCGGGGAGCTGTTTTTT.

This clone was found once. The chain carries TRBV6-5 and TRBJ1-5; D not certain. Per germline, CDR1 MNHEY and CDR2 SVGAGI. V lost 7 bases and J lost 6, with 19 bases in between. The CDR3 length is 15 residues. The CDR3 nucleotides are TGTGCCAGCACTTCTCGATTGGCAGCTAGTCAGCCCCAGCATTTT. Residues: CASTSRLAASQPQHF.

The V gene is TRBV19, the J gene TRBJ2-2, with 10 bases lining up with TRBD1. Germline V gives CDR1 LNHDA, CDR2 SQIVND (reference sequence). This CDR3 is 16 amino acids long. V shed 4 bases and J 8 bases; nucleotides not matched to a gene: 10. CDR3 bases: TGTGCCAGTAGTAGCCGACAGGGGGCGGTGCTTGGGGAGCTGTTTTTT. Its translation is CASSSRQGAVLGELFF. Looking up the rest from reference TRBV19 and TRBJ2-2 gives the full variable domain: DGGITQSPKYLFRKEGQNVTLSCEQNLNHDAMYWYRQDPGQGLRLIYYSQIVNDFQKGDIAEGYSVSREKKESFPLTVTSAQKNPTAFYLCASSSRQGAVLGELFFGEGSRLTVL.

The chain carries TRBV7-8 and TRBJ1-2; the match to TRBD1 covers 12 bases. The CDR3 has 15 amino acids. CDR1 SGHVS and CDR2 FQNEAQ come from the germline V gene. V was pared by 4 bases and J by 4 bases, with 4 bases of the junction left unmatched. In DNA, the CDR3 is TGTGCCAGCAGCTCGGGACAGGGGGCGGTCTATGGCTACACCTTC. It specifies CASSSGQGAVYGYTF.

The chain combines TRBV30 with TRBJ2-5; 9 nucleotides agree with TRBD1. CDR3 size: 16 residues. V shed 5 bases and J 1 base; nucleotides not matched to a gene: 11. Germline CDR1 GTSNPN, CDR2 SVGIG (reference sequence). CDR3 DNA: TGTGCCTGGGGGGACAGGGTGGTTGCAAGCCAAGAGACCCAGTACTTC. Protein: CAWGDRVVASQETQYF.

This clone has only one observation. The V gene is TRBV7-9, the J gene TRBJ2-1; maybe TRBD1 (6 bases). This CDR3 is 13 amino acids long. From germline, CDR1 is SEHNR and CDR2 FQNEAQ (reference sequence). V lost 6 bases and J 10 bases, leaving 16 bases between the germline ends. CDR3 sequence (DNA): TGTGCCAGCAGATCGTCAGGGGTCGGGGAGCAGTTCTTC. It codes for CASRSSGVGEQFF.

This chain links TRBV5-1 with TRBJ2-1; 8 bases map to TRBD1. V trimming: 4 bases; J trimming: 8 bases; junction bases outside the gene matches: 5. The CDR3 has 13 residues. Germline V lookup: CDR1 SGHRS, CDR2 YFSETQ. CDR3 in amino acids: CASSRTGWDEQFF. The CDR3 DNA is TGCGCCAGCAGCCGGACAGGGTGGGATGAGCAGTTCTTC.

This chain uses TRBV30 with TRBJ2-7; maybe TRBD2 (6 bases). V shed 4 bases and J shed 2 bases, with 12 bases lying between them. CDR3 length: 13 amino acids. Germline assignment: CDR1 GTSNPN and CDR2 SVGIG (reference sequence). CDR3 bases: TGTGCCTGGATGCGGGGCAGAGCCTACGAGCAGTACTTC. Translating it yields CAWMRGRAYEQYF. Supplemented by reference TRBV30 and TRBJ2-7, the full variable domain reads SQTIHQWPATLVQPVGSPLSLECTVEGTSNPNLYWYRQAAGRGLQLLFYSVGIGQISSEVPQNLSASRPQDRQFILSSKKLLLSDSGFYLCAWMRGRAYEQYFGPGTRLTVT.

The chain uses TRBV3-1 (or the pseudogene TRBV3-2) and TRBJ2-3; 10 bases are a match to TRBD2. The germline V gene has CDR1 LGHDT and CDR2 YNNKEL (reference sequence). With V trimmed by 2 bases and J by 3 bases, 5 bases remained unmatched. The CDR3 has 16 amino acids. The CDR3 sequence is CASSQLRAGGTDTQYF. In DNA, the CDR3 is TGTGCCAGCAGCCAACTCAGAGCGGGGGGGACAGATACGCAGTATTTT.

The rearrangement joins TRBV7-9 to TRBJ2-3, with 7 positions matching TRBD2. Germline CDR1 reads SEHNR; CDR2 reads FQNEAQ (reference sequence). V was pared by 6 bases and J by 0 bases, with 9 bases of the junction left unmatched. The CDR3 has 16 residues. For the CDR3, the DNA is TGTGCCAGCAGGCCCCGGGACTACAGTAGCACAGATACGCAGTATTTT. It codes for CASRPRDYSSTDTQYF.

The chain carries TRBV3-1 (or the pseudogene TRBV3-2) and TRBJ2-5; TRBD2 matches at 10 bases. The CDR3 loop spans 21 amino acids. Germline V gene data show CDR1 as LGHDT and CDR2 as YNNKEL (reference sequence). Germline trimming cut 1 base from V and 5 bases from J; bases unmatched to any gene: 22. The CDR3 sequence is CASSQVDPSGSFWVLGETQYF. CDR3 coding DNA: TGTGCCAGCAGCCAAGTTGATCCTAGCGGGAGTTTTTGGGTGTTGGGGGAGACCCAGTACTTC.

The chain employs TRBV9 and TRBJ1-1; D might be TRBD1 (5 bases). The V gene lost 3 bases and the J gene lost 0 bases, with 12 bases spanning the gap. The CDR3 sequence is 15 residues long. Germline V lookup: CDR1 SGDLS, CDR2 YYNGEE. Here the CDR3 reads CASSALTGMNTEAFF. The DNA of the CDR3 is TGTGCCAGCAGCGCCCTAACAGGAATGAACACTGAAGCTTTCTTT. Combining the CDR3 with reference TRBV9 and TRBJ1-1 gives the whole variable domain DSGVTQTPKHLITATGQRVTLRCSPRSGDLSVYWYQQSLDQGLQFLIQYYNGEERAKGNILERFSAQQFPDLHSELNLSSLELGDSALYFCASSALTGMNTEAFFGQGTRLTVV.